Following are 21 T cell receptor beta chains from one sample sequenced in a study of blood T cell repertoires in COVID-19. The data were produced by immunoSEQ multiplex PCR, yet TCRdb's version contains in-frame clones alone and is incomplete. The sample has some 250,000 clones; 65% to 85% are singletons. The sample consisted of peripheral blood. The receptor set was obtained from a man aged 35 to 55 with acute or convalescent COVID-19.

This chain joins TRBV2 and TRBJ1-2; TRBD1 might be the D (6 bases). Trimming stripped 0 bases from V and 8 bases from J, with 13 bases between. CDR1 and CDR2 (germline): SNHLY, FYNNEI. The CDR3 is 14 residues long. For the CDR3, the DNA is TGTGCCAGCAGTGAAGCGGGACAAGGAGGAGGCTACACCTTC. Protein product: CASSEAGQGGGYTF.

The V gene is TRBV9, the J gene TRBJ1-1; D remains unclear. Germline V gene data show CDR1 as SGDLS and CDR2 as YYNGEE. V lost 1 base, J lost 0 bases, and 4 bases lay in between. This CDR3 is 13 amino acids long. The chain's CDR3 is CASSVQVNTEAFF. CDR3 coding DNA: TGTGCCAGCAGCGTACAGGTGAACACTGAAGCTTTCTTT.

This clone was seen only a few times. The chain couples TRBV4-2 to TRBJ2-1; 10 nucleotides match TRBD2. CDR3 length: 17 residues. Losses at the gene ends were 4 bases for V and 4 bases for J; bases not matched to a gene: 10. Germline lookup yields CDR1 LGHNA and CDR2 YNFKEQ. The CDR3 loop is CASSLTGTSEGYNEQFF. CDR3 nucleotides: TGTGCCAGCAGCCTAACCGGGACTAGCGAGGGTTACAATGAGCAGTTCTTC.

In its sample, this clone was seen a few times. This chain joins TRBV30 and TRBJ1-4; D remains unclear. Trimming stripped 3 bases from V and 8 bases from J, with 16 bases between. Germline V gene lookup returns CDR1 GTSNPN and CDR2 SVGIG (reference sequence). This CDR3 is 14 amino acids long. This chain's CDR3 is CAWSVGSLSEKLFF. CDR3 DNA sequence: TGTGCCTGGAGCGTCGGGAGCTTGTCAGAAAAACTGTTTTTT.

The chain recombines TRBV5-1 with TRBJ2-7; D gene uncertain. CDR3 length: 16 residues. The V end lost 0 bases, the J end lost 0 bases, and 13 bases lay between the germline ends. CDR1 is SGHRS and CDR2 is YFSETQ in the germline V gene. The CDR3 protein is CASSLVGARFSYEQYF. In nucleotides, the CDR3 is TGCGCCAGCAGCTTGGTTGGAGCCCGCTTCTCCTACGAGCAGTACTTC. Looking up the rest from reference TRBV5-1 and TRBJ2-7 gives the full variable domain: KAGVTQTPRYLIKTRGQQVTLSCSPISGHRSVSWYQQTPGQGLQFLFEYFSETQRNKGNFPGRFSGRQFSNSRSEMNVSTLELGDSALYLCASSLVGARFSYEQYFGPGTRLTVT.

This clone showed up just a few times. V and J are TRBV18 and TRBJ1-1; 7 nucleotides match TRBD1. This CDR3 has 14 amino acids. The germline gives CDR1 KGHSH, CDR2 LQKENI. Trimming took 6 bases from V and 6 from J; bases not matched to a gene: 10. CDR3 nucleotide sequence: TGTGCCAGCTCCCTAAACACAGGGGAGGCTGAAGCTTTCTTT. Protein product: CASSLNTGEAEAFF.

This chain uses TRBV7-9 with TRBJ1-4; the D is unclear. Germline CDR1 reads SEHNR; CDR2 reads FQNEAQ (reference sequence). V lost 3 bases, J lost 5 bases, and 7 bases lay in between. The CDR3 runs 13 residues. DNA for the CDR3: TGTGCCAGCAGCTTTCGGGAGAATGAAAAACTGTTTTTT. Translated: CASSFRENEKLFF.

The chain couples TRBV4-1 to TRBJ2-1; possible D gene TRBD2, 7 bases. The length of the CDR3 is 13 residues. V lost 10 bases, J lost 6 bases, and 16 bases lay in between. Germline assignment: CDR1 MGHRA and CDR2 YSYEKL. CDR3 in amino acids: CATAEGGINEQFF. The CDR3 DNA is TGCGCCACCGCAGAGGGGGGGATCAATGAGCAGTTCTTC.

This rearrangement joins TRBV18 to TRBJ1-1, with D hard to call. V was trimmed by 6 bases and J by 1 base, leaving 12 bases between them. This CDR3 is built from 14 residues. Germline V CDR1 and CDR2: KGHSH, LQKENI. CDR3 sequence reads: CASSLGLQNTEAFF. DNA for the CDR3: TGTGCCAGCTCTCTTGGACTTCAGAACACTGAAGCTTTCTTT.

This chain connects TRBV9 to TRBJ2-3; 8 nucleotides match TRBD2. Germline V CDR1 and CDR2: SGDLS, YYNGEE. This CDR3 has 17 amino acids. The J segment lost 4 bases and the V segment lost 2 bases, leaving 12 bases of the junction unmatched. Here the CDR3 reads CASSVAGTSRLSDTQYF. The CDR3 nucleotides are TGTGCCAGCAGCGTCGCGGGGACTAGTAGATTATCAGATACGCAGTATTTT.

This chain joins TRBV4-1 and TRBJ2-1; 11 bases agree with TRBD2. The CDR3 has 19 residues. V lost 0 bases and J lost 3; bases outside the gene matches: 10. Germline CDR1 and CDR2: MGHRA and YSYEKL. The CDR3 DNA follows: TGCGCCAGCAGCCAAGACCCCAATAGCGGGAGGGCCGACTACAATGAGCAGTTCTTC. Protein product: CASSQDPNSGRADYNEQFF.

J is TRBJ2-1 and V is TRBV5-1; tentative D call: TRBD2 (5 bases). The CDR3 runs to 14 residues. Germline V gene data show CDR1 as SGHRS and CDR2 as YFSETQ. V was pared by 2 bases and J by 7 bases, with 13 bases between. As DNA, the CDR3 is TGCGCCAGCAGCTTTTCGGGATCTAAAAATGAGCAGTTCTTC. It is translated as CASSFSGSKNEQFF.

The J gene is TRBJ2-1, the V gene TRBV18, with 12 bases lining up with TRBD2. The CDR3 spans 14 residues. V was clipped by 3 bases and J by 7 bases; unmatched bases: 1. The germline gives CDR1 KGHSH, CDR2 LQKENI. In DNA, the CDR3 is TGTGCCAGCTCACCGACTAGCGGGAGTAATGAGCAGTTCTTC. This encodes CASSPTSGSNEQFF.

This chain connects TRBV5-1 to TRBJ2-7; tentatively, D is TRBD1 (5 bases). This CDR3 is 15 amino acids long. V was trimmed by 4 bases and J by 4 bases, leaving 18 bases between them. CDR1 is SGHRS and CDR2 is YFSETQ in the germline V gene. CDR3 in DNA: TGCGCCAGCAGCCCTGTGGTGGGGCCAGAATACGAGCAGTACTTC. Its protein is CASSPVVGPEYEQYF.

The chain recombines TRBV10-3 with TRBJ2-1; maybe TRBD2 (6 bases). The CDR3 is 12 amino acids. Germline V CDR1 and CDR2: ENHRY, SYGVKD. The germline V and J ends were trimmed by 8 bases and 8 bases, with 13 bases remaining between them. CDR3 region: CAIRDSLDEQFF. CDR3 DNA: TGTGCCATCCGGGACTCCCTGGATGAGCAGTTCTTC.

The chain combines TRBV27 with TRBJ1-1; 7 positions match TRBD1. CDR3 length: 17 amino acids. Germline trimming cut 6 bases from V and 1 base from J; bases unmatched to any gene: 14. The germline V gene encodes CDR1 MNHEY and CDR2 SMNVEV (reference sequence). CDR3 amino acids: CASRLLGRGRENTEAFF. CDR3 DNA sequence: TGTGCCAGCAGACTATTAGGTAGGGGGCGAGAGAACACTGAAGCTTTCTTT.

The V and J genes are TRBV5-1 and TRBJ2-1; 8 nucleotides agree with TRBD2. V was pared by 0 bases and J by 6 bases, with 5 bases of the junction left unmatched. The CDR3 covers 15 residues. CDR1 is SGHRS, CDR2 YFSETQ, per germline. The CDR3 region is CASSLAFGRGNEQFF. CDR3 in DNA: TGCGCCAGCAGCTTGGCCTTCGGGAGGGGCAATGAGCAGTTCTTC.

With regard to this clone: The sample carries other DNA sequences with the same CDR3. V is TRBV30 and J is TRBJ1-1; D unclear. CDR1 and CDR2 (germline): GTSNPN, SVGIG (reference sequence). The V end lost 2 bases, the J end lost 2 bases, and 9 bases lay between the germline ends. The CDR3 runs to 13 residues. The CDR3 DNA sequence: TGTGCCTGGAGTAGAGATTCAAACACTGAAGCTTTCTTT. This codes for CAWSRDSNTEAFF.

The rearrangement links TRBV4-2 to TRBJ2-7; 7 nucleotides match TRBD1. Germline V gene data show CDR1 as LGHNA and CDR2 as YNFKEQ. V lost 4 bases, J lost 4 bases, and 1 base stayed unmatched. The CDR3 runs 12 residues. The CDR3 loop is CASSPTGYEQYF. The CDR3 nucleotides are TGTGCCAGCAGCCCGACAGGGTACGAGCAGTACTTC.

The chain uses TRBV2 and TRBJ1-2; D is possibly TRBD1 (5 bases). Germline CDR1 is SNHLY and CDR2 is FYNNEI. V gave up 6 bases and J gave up 3 bases, with 17 bases separating them. This CDR3 is built from 15 residues. The CDR3 region is CASRDDTGRDYGYTF. In DNA form, the CDR3 reads TGTGCCAGCAGAGACGATACAGGACGGGACTATGGCTACACCTTC. The whole variable domain, remainder taken from reference TRBV2 and TRBJ1-2, is EPEVTQTPSHQVTQMGQEVILRCVPISNHLYFYWYRQILGQKVEFLVSFYNNEISEKSEIFDDQFSVERPDGSNFTLKIRSTKLEDSAMYFCASRDDTGRDYGYTFGSGTRLTVV.

The J gene is TRBJ2-3, the V gene TRBV27, with 8 bases that match TRBD1. V shed 5 bases and J 1 base; nucleotides not matched to a gene: 8. The V gene's germline CDR1 is MNHEY and CDR2 SMNVEV (reference sequence). This CDR3 spans 16 amino acids. CDR3 sequence reads: CASSRGQGRGTDTQYF. CDR3 in DNA: TGTGCCAGCAGTCGTGGACAGGGAAGGGGCACAGATACGCAGTATTTT.